A single sample is the source of the 18 T cell receptor beta chains below, sequenced in a study of neurological immune-mediated disorders. One entry per CDR3 protein results from TCRdb running MiXCR on the 5' RACE reads. The table includes 40,000 or so distinct CDR3 sequences, more than 2% detected once. Material: PBMCs. These receptors came from a man aged 25-45 years with multiple sclerosis.

This clonotype has more than one count but fewer than ten. The chain recombines TRBV20-1 with TRBJ1-5, with 9 bases lining up with TRBD1. Germline V CDR1 and CDR2: DFQATT, SNEGSKA (reference sequence). The CDR3 length is 14 residues. Trimming removed 3 bases from V and 5 bases from J; junction bases left unmatched: 5. This CDR3 reads CSASGTGTDQPQHF. The CDR3 DNA is TGCAGTGCTAGCGGGACAGGGACTGATCAGCCCCAGCATTTT.

This clonotype appeared many times. V gene TRBV11-2 combines with J gene TRBJ2-3, with TRBD2 identical over 7 bases. Germline CDR1 reads SGHAT; CDR2 reads FQNNGV. V lost 4 bases and J lost 4; bases outside the gene matches: 11. The CDR3 spans 16 residues. The chain's CDR3 is CASSSLPAGVADTQYF. As DNA, the CDR3 is TGTGCCAGCAGCTCCCTCCCTGCGGGAGTGGCAGATACGCAGTATTTT.

This clonotype was recorded many times. The chain has TRBV20-1 and TRBJ2-1, with 13 bases fitting TRBD2. The germline CDR1 and CDR2 sequences are DFQATT and SNEGSKA (reference sequence). The V and J ends lost 4 bases and 10 bases, in that order; junction bases with no gene match: 7. This CDR3 comprises 14 residues. In nucleotides, the CDR3 is TGCAGTGCTAAACTAGCGGGAGGGATTGGGGAGCAGTTCTTC. As protein: CSAKLAGGIGEQFF.

This clonotype was seen repeatedly, ten times or more. The chain has TRBV7-2 and TRBJ2-2; tentative D call: TRBD2 (5 bases). Germline CDR1 reads SGHTA; CDR2 reads FQGNSA. The CDR3 totals 17 residues. V was pared by 5 bases and J by 6 bases, with 22 bases between. Here the CDR3 DNA reads TGTGCCAGCAGCCCGGACTTTGCGGCGATGGAAGCCGGGGAGCTGTTTTTT. It specifies CASSPDFAAMEAGELFF.

At least ten counts were recorded for this clonotype. V usage is TRBV20-1 and J usage is TRBJ2-5; 11 bases are a match to TRBD2. The V gene's germline CDR1 is DFQATT and CDR2 SNEGSKA (reference sequence). V lost 4 bases to trimming and J lost 3 bases; unmatched junction nucleotides: 4. The CDR3 extends over 14 amino acids. CDR3 amino acids: CSATPLAGEETQYF. DNA of the CDR3: TGCAGTGCTACTCCACTAGCGGGAGAAGAGACCCAGTACTTC.

This clonotype appeared many times. The chain couples TRBV7-2 to TRBJ2-1, with D possibly being TRBD1 or TRBD2 (6 bases each). CDR3 length: 16 residues. CDR1 and CDR2 from the germline V gene are SGHTA and FQGNSA. With 5 bases removed from V and 7 bases from J, the gap between germline ends came to 21 bases. CDR3 in DNA: TGTGCCAGCAGCCCGGACAGTGGGGGGCTACTGAATGAGCAGTTCTTC. Amino acid sequence: CASSPDSGGLLNEQFF. The entire variable domain, with the rest obtained from reference TRBV7-2 and TRBJ2-1, is as follows: GAGVSQSPSNKVTEKGKDVELRCDPISGHTALYWYRQSLGQGLEFLIYFQGNSAPDKSGLPSDRFSAERTGGSVSTLTIQRTQQEDSAVYLCASSPDSGGLLNEQFFGPGTRLTVL.

At least ten counts were recorded for this clonotype. This chain connects TRBV6-5 to TRBJ1-6; TRBD1 might be the D (5 bases). The V gene lost 6 bases and the J gene lost 8 bases, with 20 bases spanning the gap. The germline gives CDR1 MNHEY, CDR2 SVGAGI. The CDR3 consists of 16 residues. CDR3 in DNA: TGTGCCAGCAGAAGAGACACTCGGGACGTTTATTCACCCCTCCACTTT. This translates into CASRRDTRDVYSPLHF.

Many counts were recorded for this clonotype. The J gene is TRBJ1-2, the V gene TRBV20-1; no reliable D call. V lost 4 bases, J lost 0 bases, and 15 bases lay in between. From germline, CDR1 is DFQATT and CDR2 SNEGSKA (reference sequence). This CDR3 spans 15 amino acids. The CDR3 region is CSATDTEASNYGYTF. The CDR3 coding sequence is TGCAGTGCTACCGACACCGAGGCCTCTAACTATGGCTACACCTTC.

This clonotype was found many times. V usage is TRBV9 and J usage is TRBJ2-1, with D unresolved. Germline V gene lookup returns CDR1 SGDLS and CDR2 YYNGEE. Trimming took 3 bases from V and 5 from J, leaving 3 bases between them. The CDR3 covers 11 residues. DNA for the CDR3: TGTGCCAGCAGCGCCCACAATGAGCAGTTCTTC. Its translation: CASSAHNEQFF.

The table lists this clonotype with many counts. CDR3 protein: CASALSSEQYF. The CDR3 DNA reads TGTGCCAGCGCTTTGAGTAGCGAGCAGTATTTT. V and J are TRBV7-2 and TRBJ2-3, with TRBD2 as a possible D gene (5 bases). Germline V gene data show CDR1 as SGHTA and CDR2 as FQGNSA. The CDR3 is made up of 11 amino acids. V dropped 8 bases and J dropped 11 bases, with 14 bases sitting between them.

This clonotype was found many times. V and J are TRBV3-1 and TRBJ1-2; D gene unclear. Trimming stripped 4 bases from V and 8 bases from J, with 11 bases between. Germline values: CDR1 LGHDT, CDR2 YNNKEL (reference sequence). The CDR3 is 12 amino acids. Here the CDR3 reads CASSLRAGGYTF. CDR3 coding DNA: TGTGCCAGCAGCCTCCGGGCGGGGGGCTACACCTTC.

This clonotype was observed at least ten times. The rearrangement joins TRBV11-2 to TRBJ1-1; 7 nucleotides agree with TRBD1. This CDR3 spans 18 amino acids. CDR1 is SGHAT and CDR2 is FQNNGV in the germline V gene. With 6 bases clipped from V and 0 bases from J, the junction kept 16 bases outside the gene matches. The CDR3 nucleotides are TGTGCCAGCAGTCCTGCGGGACAGATGGTCCCTATGAACACTGAAGCTTTCTTT. Its protein product is CASSPAGQMVPMNTEAFF.

This clonotype was counted at least ten times. The chain joins TRBV7-8 to TRBJ1-5; TRBD1 might be the D (6 bases). The CDR3 covers 14 residues. V lost 3 bases to trimming and J lost 3 bases, with 9 bases between them. Per the germline V gene, CDR1 is SGHVS and CDR2 is FQNEAQ. CDR3 coding DNA: TGTGCCAGCAGCTTCAGGGGCATCAATCAGCCCCAGCATTTT. This gives the protein CASSFRGINQPQHF.

In this sample, this clonotype turned up many times. The rearrangement joins TRBV27 to TRBJ2-1, with a possible D match to TRBD1 (5 bases). The CDR3 sequence is 15 residues long. V was cut by 6 bases and J by 5 bases, with 17 bases left in between. Germline V gene sequence: CDR1 MNHEY, CDR2 SMNVEV (reference sequence). The CDR3 protein is CASSPRAGSNNEQFF. The CDR3 DNA reads as TGTGCCAGCAGCCCTCGGGCAGGGTCCAACAATGAGCAGTTCTTC.

V usage is TRBV27 and J usage is TRBJ1-6; 9 nucleotides align to TRBD1. The CDR3 is 15 residues long. The germline V gene has CDR1 MNHEY and CDR2 SMNVEV (reference sequence). The ends lost 5 bases at V and 10 bases at J; junction bases unmatched: 9. The CDR3 sequence is CASSPGQGGESPLHF. CDR3 sequence (DNA): TGTGCCAGCAGTCCGGGACAGGGTGGGGAATCACCCCTCCACTTT.

The sample holds many counts of this clonotype. The V call is TRBV28, the J call TRBJ1-5; D is possibly TRBD1 (6 bases). V was clipped by 3 bases and J by 2 bases, with 14 bases between them. Germline CDR1 MDHEN, CDR2 SYDVKM. The CDR3 consists of 16 residues. Here the CDR3 reads CASSFPEGVGNQPQHF. As DNA, the CDR3 is TGTGCCAGCAGTTTCCCCGAGGGGGTCGGCAATCAGCCCCAGCATTTT.

This clonotype was detected many times. This rearrangement joins TRBV6-2 or TRBV6-3 to TRBJ1-1; TRBD1 matches at 9 bases. Trimming took 10 bases from V and 0 from J; bases not matched to a gene: 6. CDR1 and CDR2 from the germline V gene are MNHEY and SVGEGT. The CDR3 sequence is 14 residues long. The CDR3, as DNA: TGTGCCACCCAAGGGACAGGGATGAACACTGAAGCTTTCTTT. Its translation: CATQGTGMNTEAFF.

The table lists this clonotype with many counts. The chain employs TRBV5-1 and TRBJ2-1; 10 bases are a match to TRBD2. This CDR3 region has 16 residues. In germline, CDR1 is SGHRS, CDR2 YFSETQ. With 3 bases clipped from V and 7 bases from J, the junction kept 10 bases outside the gene matches. CDR3 residues: CASSSDILAGVNEQFF. DNA for the CDR3: TGCGCCAGCAGCTCGGACATTCTAGCGGGAGTTAATGAGCAGTTCTTC.